Listed below are T cell receptor beta chains from one sample, sequenced in a study of T cell responses to AZD1222 COVID-19 vaccine. Sequencing used immunoSEQ multiplex PCR; TCRdb keeps in-frame clones, though not all of them. Among around 78,000 clones listed, over 80% were seen once. The input for sequencing was peripheral blood, taken on day 0 of AZD1222 vaccination. These receptors originate from an adult in good health. The CDR3 runs from the conserved cysteine through the conserved F or W. Each record gives: clone size, D gene, J gene, CDR3 length, V gene, CDR3 protein, CDR3 DNA. A D gene is named only where the DNA matches it firmly. Size values are once, few and many counts, or a class for expanded clones, and some rows have none.

-,TRBD2,TRBJ2-2,18,TRBV7-8,CASSFPGTSGGPVGELFF,TGTGCCAGCAGCTTTCCCGGGACTAGCGGGGGGCCGGTCGGGGAGCTGTTTTTT
few,TRBD2,TRBJ2-7,14,TRBV6-5,CASRLAGDRYEQYF,TGTGCCAGCAGGCTAGCGGGAGATCGCTACGAGCAGTACTTC
-,TRBD1,TRBJ2-3,16,TRBV7-2,CASSPGTGTSTDTQYF,TGTGCCAGCAGCCCTGGGACAGGGACTAGCACAGATACGCAGTATTTT
-,-,TRBJ1-5,15,TRBV11-2,CASSLDPGGNQPQHF,TGTGCCAGCAGCTTAGATCCCGGGGGGAATCAGCCCCAGCATTTT
-,-,TRBJ2-4,16,TRBV4-1,CASSRGDGGLRDIQYF,TGCGCCAGCAGCCGAGGGGACGGAGGACTAAGGGACATTCAGTACTTC
-,TRBD1,TRBJ1-4,16,TRBV5-1,CASSLGGQGTNEKLFF,TGCGCCAGCAGCTTGGGGGGACAGGGAACTAATGAAAAACTGTTTTTT
few,TRBD1,TRBJ2-7,14,TRBV4-1,CASSQVQGAYEQYF,TGCGCCAGCAGCCAAGTACAGGGGGCCTACGAGCAGTACTTC
-,-,TRBJ1-6,14,TRBV10-1,CASSVGQNNSPLHF,TGCGCTAGCAGCGTTGGACAGAACAATTCACCCCTCCACTTT
-,TRBD2,TRBJ2-5,15,TRBV15,CATSRGRGVQETQYF,TGTGCCACCAGCAGGGGGCGGGGGGTACAAGAGACCCAGTACTTC
few,TRBD2,TRBJ2-3,18,TRBV13,CASSPTQGLAGERDTQYF,TGTGCCAGCAGCCCAACACAGGGACTAGCGGGAGAACGGGATACGCAGTATTTT
-,-,TRBJ1-4,16,TRBV4-3,CASSQEAGVSGEKLFF,TGCGCCAGCAGCCAAGAGGCGGGAGTATCTGGTGAAAAACTGTTTTTT
-,-,TRBJ1-5,12,TRBV18,CASAGTNQPQHF,TGTGCCAGCGCAGGGACGAACCAGCCCCAGCATTTT
-,-,TRBJ2-1,13,TRBV25-1,CASRDGIRNEQFF,TGTGCCAGCAGAGATGGGATACGCAATGAGCAGTTCTTC
-,-,TRBJ1-4,14,TRBV7-9,CASSLAGVNEKLFF,TGTGCCAGCAGCTTAGCGGGGGTTAATGAAAAACTGTTTTTT
-,TRBD1,TRBJ2-1,14,TRBV7-9,CASSTRTGGDEQFF,TGTGCCAGCAGCACCCGGACAGGGGGCGATGAGCAGTTCTTC
few,-,TRBJ1-3,13,TRBV6-5,CASSPPGENTIYF,TGTGCCAGCAGTCCTCCAGGGGAGAACACCATATATTTT
-,TRBD2,TRBJ2-1,17,TRBV4-1,CASSQDTAGAGLDEQFF,TGCGCCAGCAGCCAAGATACCGCGGGAGCGGGGTTAGATGAGCAGTTCTTC
-,TRBD1,TRBJ1-3,17,TRBV27,CASRRITGGARGNTIYF,TGTGCCAGCAGACGAATTACAGGGGGCGCAAGGGGAAACACCATATATTTT